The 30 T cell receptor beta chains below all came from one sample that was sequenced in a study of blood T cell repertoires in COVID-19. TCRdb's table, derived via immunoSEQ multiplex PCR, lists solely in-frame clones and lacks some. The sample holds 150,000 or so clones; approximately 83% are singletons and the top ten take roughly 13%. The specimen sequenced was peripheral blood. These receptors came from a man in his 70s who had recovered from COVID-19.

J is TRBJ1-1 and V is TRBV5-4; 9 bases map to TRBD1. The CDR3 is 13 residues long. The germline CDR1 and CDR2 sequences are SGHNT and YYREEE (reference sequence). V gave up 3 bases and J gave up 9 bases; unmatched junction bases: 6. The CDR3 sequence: CASSSVGQGKAFF. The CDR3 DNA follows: TGTGCCAGCAGCTCCGTTGGACAGGGGAAAGCTTTCTTT. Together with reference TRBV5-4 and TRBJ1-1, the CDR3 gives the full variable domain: ETGVTQSPTHLIKTRGQQVTLRCSSQSGHNTVSWYQQALGQGPQFIFQYYREEENGRGNFPPRFSGLQFPNYSSELNVNALELDDSALYLCASSSVGQGKAFFGQGTRLTVV.

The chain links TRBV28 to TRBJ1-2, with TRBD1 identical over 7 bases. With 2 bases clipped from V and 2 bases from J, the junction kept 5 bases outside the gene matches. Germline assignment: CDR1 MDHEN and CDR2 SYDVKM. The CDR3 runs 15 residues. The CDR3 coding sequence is TGTGCCAGCAGTTTACCGGCAGGGGGGAACTATGGCTACACCTTC. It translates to CASSLPAGGNYGYTF.

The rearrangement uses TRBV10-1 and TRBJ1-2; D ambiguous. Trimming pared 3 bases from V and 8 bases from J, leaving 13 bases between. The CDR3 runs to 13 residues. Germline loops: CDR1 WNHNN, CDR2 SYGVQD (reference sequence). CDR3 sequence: CASSEWTERGYTF. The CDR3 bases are TGCGCCAGCAGTGAATGGACTGAGCGCGGCTACACCTTC.

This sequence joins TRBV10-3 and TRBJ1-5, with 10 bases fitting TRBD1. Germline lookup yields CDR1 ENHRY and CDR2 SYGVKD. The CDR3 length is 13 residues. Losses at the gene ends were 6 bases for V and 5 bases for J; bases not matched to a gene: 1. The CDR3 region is CAIRDRGDQPQHF. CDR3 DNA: TGTGCCATCAGGGACAGGGGGGATCAGCCCCAGCATTTT.

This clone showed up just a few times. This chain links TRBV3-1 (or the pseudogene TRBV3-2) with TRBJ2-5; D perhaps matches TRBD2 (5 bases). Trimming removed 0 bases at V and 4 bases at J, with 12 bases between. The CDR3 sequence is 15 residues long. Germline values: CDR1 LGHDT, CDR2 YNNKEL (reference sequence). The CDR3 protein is CASSQDRLSGETQYF. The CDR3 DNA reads TGTGCCAGCAGCCAAGACAGACTAAGCGGAGAGACCCAGTACTTC.

The CDR3 is CASSVVWSTGELFF. The CDR3 DNA sequence: TGTGCCAGCAGCGTAGTTTGGAGCACCGGGGAGCTGTTTTTT. The chain carries TRBV9 and TRBJ2-2; D is undetermined. This CDR3 contains 14 residues. Germline CDR1 and CDR2: SGDLS and YYNGEE. The V end was cut by 0 bases, the J end by 4 bases, with 7 bases between.

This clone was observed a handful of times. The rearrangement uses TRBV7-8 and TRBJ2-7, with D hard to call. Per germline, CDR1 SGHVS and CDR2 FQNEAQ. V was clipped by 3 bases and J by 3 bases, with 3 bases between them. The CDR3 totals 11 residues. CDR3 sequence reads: CASSFNYEQYF. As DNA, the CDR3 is TGTGCCAGCAGCTTCAACTACGAGCAGTACTTC.

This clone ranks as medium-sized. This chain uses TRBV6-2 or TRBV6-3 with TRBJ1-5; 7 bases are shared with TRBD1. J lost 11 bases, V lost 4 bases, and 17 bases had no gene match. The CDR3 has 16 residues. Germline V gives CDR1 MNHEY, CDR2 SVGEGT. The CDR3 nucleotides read TGTGCCAGCAGTTTCCCGACAGGGCCCCGCCGGGGGACCCAGCATTTT. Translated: CASSFPTGPRRGTQHF.

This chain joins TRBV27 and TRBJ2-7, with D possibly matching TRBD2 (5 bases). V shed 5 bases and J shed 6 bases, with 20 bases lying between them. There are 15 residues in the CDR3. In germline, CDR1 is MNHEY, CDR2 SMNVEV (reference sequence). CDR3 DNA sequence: TGTGCCAGCAGTCCCTCTGTTGGCAGCGGAGGCGAGCAGTACTTC. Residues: CASSPSVGSGGEQYF.

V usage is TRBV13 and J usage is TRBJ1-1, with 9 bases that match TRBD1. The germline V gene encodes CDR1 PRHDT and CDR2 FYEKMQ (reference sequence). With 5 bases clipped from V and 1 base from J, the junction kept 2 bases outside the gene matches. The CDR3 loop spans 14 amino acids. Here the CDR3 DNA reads TGTGCCAGCAGCCGGGACAGGGCGAACACTGAAGCTTTCTTT. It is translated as CASSRDRANTEAFF.

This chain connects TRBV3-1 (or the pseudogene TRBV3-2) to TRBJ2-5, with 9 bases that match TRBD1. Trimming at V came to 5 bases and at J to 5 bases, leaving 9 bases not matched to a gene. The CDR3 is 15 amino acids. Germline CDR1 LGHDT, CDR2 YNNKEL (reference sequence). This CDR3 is CASSVPTGGSETQYF. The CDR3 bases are TGTGCCAGCAGCGTACCAACAGGGGGCAGTGAGACCCAGTACTTC.

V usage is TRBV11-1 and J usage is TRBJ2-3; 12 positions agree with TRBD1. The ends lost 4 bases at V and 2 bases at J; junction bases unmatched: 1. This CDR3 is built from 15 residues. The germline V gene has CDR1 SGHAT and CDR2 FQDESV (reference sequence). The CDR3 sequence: CASSWGQGATDTQYF. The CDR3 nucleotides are TGTGCCAGCAGCTGGGGACAGGGGGCCACAGATACGCAGTATTTT.

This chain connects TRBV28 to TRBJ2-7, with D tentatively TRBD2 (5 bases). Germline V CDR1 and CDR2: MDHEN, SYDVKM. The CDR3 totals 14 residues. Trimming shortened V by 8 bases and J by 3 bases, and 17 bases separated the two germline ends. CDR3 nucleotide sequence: TGTGCCAGCTCACCTACGAGGAGGTTCTACGAGCAGTACTTC. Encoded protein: CASSPTRRFYEQYF. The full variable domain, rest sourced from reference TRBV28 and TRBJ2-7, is DVKVTQSSRYLVKRTGEKVFLECVQDMDHENMFWYRQDPGLGLRLIYFSYDVKMKEKGDIPEGYSVSREKKERFSLILESASTNQTSMYLCASSPTRRFYEQYFGPGTRLTVT.

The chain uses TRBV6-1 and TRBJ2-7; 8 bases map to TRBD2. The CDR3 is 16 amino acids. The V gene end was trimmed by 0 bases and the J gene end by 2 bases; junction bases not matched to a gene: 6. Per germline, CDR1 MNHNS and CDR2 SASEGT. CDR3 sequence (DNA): TGTGCCAGCAGTGAAGCAGGGACTAGGGTCCCCTACGAGCAGTACTTC. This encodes CASSEAGTRVPYEQYF.

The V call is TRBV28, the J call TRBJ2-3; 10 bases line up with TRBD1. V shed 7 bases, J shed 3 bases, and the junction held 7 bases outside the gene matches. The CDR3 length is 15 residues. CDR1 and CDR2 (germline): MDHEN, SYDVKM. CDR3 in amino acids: CASMTGGAGTDTQYF. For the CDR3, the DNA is TGTGCCAGCATGACAGGGGGCGCGGGTACAGATACGCAGTATTTT.

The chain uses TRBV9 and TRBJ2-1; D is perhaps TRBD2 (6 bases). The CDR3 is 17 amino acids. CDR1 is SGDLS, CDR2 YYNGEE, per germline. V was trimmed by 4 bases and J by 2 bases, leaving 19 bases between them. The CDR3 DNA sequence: TGTGCCAGCAGCCCCCCGCCCGGCGGGAATCCCTACAATGAGCAGTTCTTC. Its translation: CASSPPPGGNPYNEQFF.

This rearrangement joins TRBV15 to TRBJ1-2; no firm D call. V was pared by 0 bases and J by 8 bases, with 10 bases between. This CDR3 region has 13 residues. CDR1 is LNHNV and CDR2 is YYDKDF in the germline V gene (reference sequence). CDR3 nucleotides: TGTGCCACCAGCAGAGATCGGACGGGGGGCTACACCTTC. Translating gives CATSRDRTGGYTF.

CDR3 loop: CASSPGGGQETQYF. For the CDR3, the DNA is TGTGCCAGCAGTCCCGGGGGGGGACAAGAGACCCAGTACTTC. The chain has TRBV2 and TRBJ2-5, with 8 nucleotides matching TRBD2. The CDR3 totals 14 residues. Per the germline V gene, CDR1 is SNHLY and CDR2 is FYNNEI. V lost 5 bases, J lost 2 bases, and 4 bases stayed unmatched.

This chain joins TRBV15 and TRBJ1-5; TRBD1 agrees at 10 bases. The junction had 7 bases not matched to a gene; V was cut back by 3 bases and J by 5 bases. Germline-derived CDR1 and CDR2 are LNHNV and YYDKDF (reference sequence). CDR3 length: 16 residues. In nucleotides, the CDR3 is TGTGCCACCAGCAGCCGGACAGGGGGGCTTGATCAGCCCCAGCATTTT. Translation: CATSSRTGGLDQPQHF.

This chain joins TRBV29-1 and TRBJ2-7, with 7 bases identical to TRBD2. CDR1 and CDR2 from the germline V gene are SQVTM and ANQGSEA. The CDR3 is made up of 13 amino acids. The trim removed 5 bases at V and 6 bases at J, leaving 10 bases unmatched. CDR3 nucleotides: TGCAGCGTTACAGCGGGATATTCCGGCGAGCAGTACTTC. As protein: CSVTAGYSGEQYF.

The CDR3 reads CASSPRTGVEKLFF. The CDR3 DNA follows: TGTGCCAGCAGCCCCCGGACAGGGGTGGAAAAACTGTTTTTT. The chain has TRBV28 and TRBJ1-4, with 9 bases fitting TRBD1. The CDR3 is made up of 14 amino acids. Germline CDR1 MDHEN, CDR2 SYDVKM. V lost 6 bases and J lost 8; bases outside the gene matches: 7.

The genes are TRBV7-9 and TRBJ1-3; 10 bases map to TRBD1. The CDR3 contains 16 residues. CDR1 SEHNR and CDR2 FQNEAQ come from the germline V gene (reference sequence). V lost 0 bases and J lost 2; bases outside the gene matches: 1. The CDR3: CASSLAGTGAGNTIYF. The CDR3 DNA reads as TGTGCCAGCAGCTTAGCCGGGACAGGGGCTGGAAACACCATATATTTT.

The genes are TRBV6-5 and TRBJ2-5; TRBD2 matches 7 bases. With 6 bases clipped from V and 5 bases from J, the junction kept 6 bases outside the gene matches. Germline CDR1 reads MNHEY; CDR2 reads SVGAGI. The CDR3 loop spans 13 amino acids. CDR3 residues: CASRRTSGETQYF. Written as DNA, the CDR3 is TGTGCCAGCAGGAGGACTAGTGGGGAGACCCAGTACTTC.

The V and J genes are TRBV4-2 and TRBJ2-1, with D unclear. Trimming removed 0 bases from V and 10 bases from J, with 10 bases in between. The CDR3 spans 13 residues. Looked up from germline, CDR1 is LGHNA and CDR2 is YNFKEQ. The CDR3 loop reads CASSQEEYREQFF. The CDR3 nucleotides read TGTGCCAGCAGCCAAGAAGAATATCGGGAGCAGTTCTTC.

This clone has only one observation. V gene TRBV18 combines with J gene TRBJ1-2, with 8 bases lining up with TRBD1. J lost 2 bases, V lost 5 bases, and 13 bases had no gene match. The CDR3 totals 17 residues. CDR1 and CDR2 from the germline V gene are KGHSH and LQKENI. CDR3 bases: TGTGCCAGCTCAGCTACGGGACAGGCCTCCGCGAACTATGGCTACACCTTC. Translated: CASSATGQASANYGYTF.

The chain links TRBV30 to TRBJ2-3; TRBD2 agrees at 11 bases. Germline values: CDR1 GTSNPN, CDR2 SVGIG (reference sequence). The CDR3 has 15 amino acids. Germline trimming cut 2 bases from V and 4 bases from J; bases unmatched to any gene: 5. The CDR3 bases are TGTGCCTGGAGTTTCCGACTAGCGGGATCAGATACGCAGTATTTT. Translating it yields CAWSFRLAGSDTQYF.

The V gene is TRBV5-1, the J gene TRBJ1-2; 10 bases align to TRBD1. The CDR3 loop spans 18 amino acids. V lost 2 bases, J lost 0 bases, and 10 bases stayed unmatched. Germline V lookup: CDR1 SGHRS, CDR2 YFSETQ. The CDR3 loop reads CASSLSGTGDTTNYGYTF. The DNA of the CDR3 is TGCGCCAGCAGCTTATCCGGGACAGGGGATACCACTAACTATGGCTACACCTTC.

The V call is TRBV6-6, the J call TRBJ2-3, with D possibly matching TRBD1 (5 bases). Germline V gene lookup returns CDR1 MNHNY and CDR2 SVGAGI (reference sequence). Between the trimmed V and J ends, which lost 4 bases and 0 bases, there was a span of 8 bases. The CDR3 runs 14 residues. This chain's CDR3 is CASSLRGSTDTQYF. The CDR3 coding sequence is TGTGCCAGCAGTTTAAGGGGTAGCACAGATACGCAGTATTTT.

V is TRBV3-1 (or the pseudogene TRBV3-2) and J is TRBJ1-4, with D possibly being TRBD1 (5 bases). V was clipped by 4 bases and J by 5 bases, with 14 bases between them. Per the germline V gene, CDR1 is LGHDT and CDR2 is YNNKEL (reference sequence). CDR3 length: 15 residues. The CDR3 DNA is TGTGCCAGCAGCCGCCCGGGGGACGGAAATGAAAAACTGTTTTTT. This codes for CASSRPGDGNEKLFF.

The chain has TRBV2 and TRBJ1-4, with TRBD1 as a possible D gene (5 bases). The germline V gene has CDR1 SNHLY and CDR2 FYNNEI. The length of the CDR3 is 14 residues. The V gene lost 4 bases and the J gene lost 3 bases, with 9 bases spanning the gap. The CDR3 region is CASSARASNEKLFF. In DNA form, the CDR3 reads TGTGCCAGCAGTGCCAGGGCCTCTAATGAAAAACTGTTTTTT.